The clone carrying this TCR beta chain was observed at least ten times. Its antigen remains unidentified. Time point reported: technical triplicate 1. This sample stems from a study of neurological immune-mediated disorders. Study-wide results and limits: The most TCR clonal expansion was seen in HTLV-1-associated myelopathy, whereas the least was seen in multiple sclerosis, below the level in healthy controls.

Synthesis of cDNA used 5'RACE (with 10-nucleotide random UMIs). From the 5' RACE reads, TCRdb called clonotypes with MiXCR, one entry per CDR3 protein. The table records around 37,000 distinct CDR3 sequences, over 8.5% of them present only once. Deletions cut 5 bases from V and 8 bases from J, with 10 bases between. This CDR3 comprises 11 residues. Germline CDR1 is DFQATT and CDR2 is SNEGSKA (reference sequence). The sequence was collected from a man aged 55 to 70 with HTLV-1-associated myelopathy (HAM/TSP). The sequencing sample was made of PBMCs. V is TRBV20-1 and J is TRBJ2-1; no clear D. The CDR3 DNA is TGCAGTGCTTTCGTGGAGTATGAGCAGTTCTTC. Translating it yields CSAFVEYEQFF.